This entry features one T cell receptor beta chain sequence. What it binds is unknown. This sample was taken from a study of siplizumab effects on memory and regulatory T cells. Study observations and caveats: With siplizumab, cumulative frequency of CD4+ memory-derived alloreactive sequences dropped significantly.

Measured with immunoSEQ multiplex PCR; TCRdb has only the in-frame clones, and not every one. The sample contains about 97,000 clones, 85% to 95% of which appear only once. V was trimmed by 1 base and J by 4 bases, leaving 8 bases between them. The CDR3 is 14 amino acids. CDR1 and CDR2 (germline): SGDLS, YYNGEE. This clonotype was sampled from a human donor in good health. This chain links TRBV9 with TRBJ2-2; D is undetermined. Sample: non-Treg CD4+ T cells sorted from blood. The CDR3, as DNA: TGTGCCAGCAGCGTAAGCCAGTTCACCGGGGAGCTGTTTTTT. It encodes CASSVSQFTGELFF. Using reference TRBV9 and TRBJ2-2 for the parts outside the CDR3, the full variable domain is DSGVTQTPKHLITATGQRVTLRCSPRSGDLSVYWYQQSLDQGLQFLIQYYNGEERAKGNILERFSAQQFPDLHSELNLSSLELGDSALYFCASSVSQFTGELFFGEGSRLTVL.